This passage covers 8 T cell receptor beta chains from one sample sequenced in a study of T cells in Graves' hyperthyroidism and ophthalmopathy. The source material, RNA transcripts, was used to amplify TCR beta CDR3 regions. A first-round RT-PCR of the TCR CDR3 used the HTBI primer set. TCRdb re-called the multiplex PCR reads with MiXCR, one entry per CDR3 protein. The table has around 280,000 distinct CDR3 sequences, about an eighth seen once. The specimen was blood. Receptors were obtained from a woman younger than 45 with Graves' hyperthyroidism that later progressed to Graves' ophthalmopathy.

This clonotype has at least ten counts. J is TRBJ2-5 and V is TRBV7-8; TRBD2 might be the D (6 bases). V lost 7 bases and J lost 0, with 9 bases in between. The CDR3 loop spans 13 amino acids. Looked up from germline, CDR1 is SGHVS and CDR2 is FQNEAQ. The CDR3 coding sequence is TGTGCCAGCACTTCGGGGGACCAAGAGACCCAGTACTTC. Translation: CASTSGDQETQYF.

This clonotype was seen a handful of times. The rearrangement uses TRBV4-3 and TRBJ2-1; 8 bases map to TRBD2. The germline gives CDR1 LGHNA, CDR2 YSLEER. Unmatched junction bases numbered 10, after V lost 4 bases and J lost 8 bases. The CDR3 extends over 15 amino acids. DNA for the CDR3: TGCGCCAGCAGCCTCGCAGCGGGAGATATCGATGAGCAGTTCTTC. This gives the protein CASSLAAGDIDEQFF.

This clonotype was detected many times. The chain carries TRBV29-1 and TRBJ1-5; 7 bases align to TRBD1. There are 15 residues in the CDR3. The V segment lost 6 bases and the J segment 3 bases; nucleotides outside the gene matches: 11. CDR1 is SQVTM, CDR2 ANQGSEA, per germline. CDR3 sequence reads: CSVLQGRGDNQPQHF. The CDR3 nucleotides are TGCAGCGTCCTACAGGGGAGGGGCGACAATCAGCCCCAGCATTTT. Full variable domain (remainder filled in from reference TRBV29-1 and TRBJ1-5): SAVISQKPSRDICQRGTSLTIQCQVDSQVTMMFWYRQQPGQSLTLIATANQGSEATYESGFVIDKFPISRPNLTFSTLTVSNMSPEDSSIYLCSVLQGRGDNQPQHFGDGTRLSIL.

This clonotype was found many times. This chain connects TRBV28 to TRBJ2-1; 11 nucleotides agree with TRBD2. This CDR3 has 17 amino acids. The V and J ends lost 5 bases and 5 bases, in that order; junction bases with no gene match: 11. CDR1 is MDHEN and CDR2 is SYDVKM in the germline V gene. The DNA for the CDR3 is TGTGCCAGCAGTGTACTCTCCGGGACTAGCGGAAACAATGAGCAGTTCTTC. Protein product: CASSVLSGTSGNNEQFF.

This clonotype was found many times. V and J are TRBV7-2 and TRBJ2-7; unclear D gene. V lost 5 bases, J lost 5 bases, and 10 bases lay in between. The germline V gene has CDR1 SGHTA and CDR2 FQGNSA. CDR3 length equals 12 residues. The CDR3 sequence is CASSAEVNEQYF. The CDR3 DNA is TGTGCCAGCAGCGCAGAGGTTAACGAGCAGTACTTC.

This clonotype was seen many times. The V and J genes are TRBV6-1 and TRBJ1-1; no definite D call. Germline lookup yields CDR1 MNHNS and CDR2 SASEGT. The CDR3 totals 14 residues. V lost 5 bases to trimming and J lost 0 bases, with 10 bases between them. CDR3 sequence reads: CASSSGRVNTEAFF. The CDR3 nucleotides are TGTGCCAGCAGTTCCGGACGGGTGAACACTGAAGCTTTCTTT.

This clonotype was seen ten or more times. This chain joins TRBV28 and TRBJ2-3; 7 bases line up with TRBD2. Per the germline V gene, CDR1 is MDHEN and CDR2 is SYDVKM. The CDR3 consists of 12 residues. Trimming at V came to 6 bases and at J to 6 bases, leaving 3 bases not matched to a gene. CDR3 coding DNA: TGTGCCAGCAGCGGGACTATGGATACGCAGTATTTT. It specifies CASSGTMDTQYF. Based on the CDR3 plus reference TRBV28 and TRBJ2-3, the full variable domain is DVKVTQSSRYLVKRTGEKVFLECVQDMDHENMFWYRQDPGLGLRLIYFSYDVKMKEKGDIPEGYSVSREKKERFSLILESASTNQTSMYLCASSGTMDTQYFGPGTRLTVL.

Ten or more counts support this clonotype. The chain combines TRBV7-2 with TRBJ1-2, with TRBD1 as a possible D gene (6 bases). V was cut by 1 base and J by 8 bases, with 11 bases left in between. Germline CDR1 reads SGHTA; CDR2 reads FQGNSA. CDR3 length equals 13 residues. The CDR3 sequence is CASSLGLRGGYTF. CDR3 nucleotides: TGTGCCAGCAGCTTAGGATTAAGGGGGGGCTACACCTTC.